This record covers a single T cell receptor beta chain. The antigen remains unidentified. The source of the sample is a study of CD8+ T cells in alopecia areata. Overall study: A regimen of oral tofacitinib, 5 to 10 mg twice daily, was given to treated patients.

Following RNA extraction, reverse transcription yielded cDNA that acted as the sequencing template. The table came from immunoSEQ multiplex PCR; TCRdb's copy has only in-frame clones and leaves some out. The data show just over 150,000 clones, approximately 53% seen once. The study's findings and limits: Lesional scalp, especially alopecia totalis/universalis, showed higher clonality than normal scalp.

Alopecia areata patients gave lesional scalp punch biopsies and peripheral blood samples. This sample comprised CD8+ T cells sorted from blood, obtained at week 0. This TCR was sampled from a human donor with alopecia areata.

This CDR3 reads CASSARDRASYEQYF. The CDR3 DNA sequence: TGTGCCAGCAGCGCGCGGGACAGGGCAAGCTACGAGCAGTACTTC. This chain uses TRBV5-6 with TRBJ2-7; 9 bases agree with TRBD1. V gave up 4 bases and J gave up 3 bases; unmatched junction bases: 8. CDR1 and CDR2 from the germline V gene are SGHDT and YYEEEE. The CDR3 loop spans 15 amino acids. The variable domain in full, with the rest retrieved from reference TRBV5-6 and TRBJ2-7, is DAGVTQSPTHLIKTRGQQVTLRCSPKSGHDTVSWYQQALGQGPQFIFQYYEEEERQRGNFPDRFSGHQFPNYSSELNVNALLLGDSALYLCASSARDRASYEQYFGPGTRLTVT.